The 27 T cell receptor beta chains below come from one sample, sequenced in a study of blood T cell repertoires in COVID-19. The table came from immunoSEQ multiplex PCR; TCRdb's copy has only in-frame clones and leaves some out. The sample lists fewer than 60,000 clones, more than 80% occurring once. Sequencing was carried out using peripheral blood. These receptors all stem from a human donor in a cohort sampled during active COVID-19.

The chain couples TRBV15 to TRBJ1-6; 7 bases map to TRBD1. The germline CDR1 and CDR2 sequences are LNHNV and YYDKDF (reference sequence). The J segment lost 6 bases and the V segment lost 4 bases, leaving 9 bases of the junction unmatched. This CDR3 is built from 16 residues. CDR3 in amino acids: CATSTSYRGGNSPLHF. The CDR3 DNA sequence: TGTGCCACCAGCACCTCCTACAGGGGAGGTAATTCACCCCTCCACTTT.

The chain links TRBV3-1 (or the pseudogene TRBV3-2) to TRBJ1-1; D may be TRBD1 (5 bases). Germline V CDR1 and CDR2: LGHDT, YNNKEL (reference sequence). V shed 5 bases and J shed 1 base, with 20 bases lying between them. There are 17 residues in the CDR3. The DNA of the CDR3 is TGTGCCAGCAGCAAATACCTACTTCAGGGTACGAACACTGAAGCTTTCTTT. Protein sequence: CASSKYLLQGTNTEAFF.

This clone was recorded once. The chain combines TRBV12-3 or TRBV12-4 with TRBJ1-4; D is uncertain. V lost 7 bases and J lost 4, with 10 bases in between. The CDR3 has 13 amino acids. The CDR3 reads CASTPGYNEKLFF. CDR3 in DNA: TGTGCCAGCACTCCGGGATATAATGAAAAACTGTTTTTT.

The rearrangement links TRBV6-5 to TRBJ1-1; D gene uncertain. CDR1 is MNHEY and CDR2 is SVGAGI in the germline V gene. Trimming took off 8 bases at V and 0 bases at J, with 10 bases between the two ends. This CDR3 has 13 residues. CDR3 coding DNA: TGTGCCAGCCTAAACAGCTTGAACACTGAAGCTTTCTTT. Translation gives CASLNSLNTEAFF.

The rearrangement joins TRBV5-1 to TRBJ2-1; 7 positions agree with TRBD1. V shed 0 bases and J 4 bases; nucleotides not matched to a gene: 4. The CDR3 sequence is 15 residues long. From germline, CDR1 is SGHRS and CDR2 YFSETQ. The CDR3 DNA is TGCGCCAGCAGCTTGGAAGGGACAGAATACAATGAGCAGTTCTTC. Translation gives CASSLEGTEYNEQFF.

The CDR3 coding sequence is TGTGCCAGCAGCTTTGAGTTCGGGAAGTGGCCCCAGCATTTT. It codes for CASSFEFGKWPQHF. The chain has TRBV5-5 and TRBJ1-5; D is ambiguous. This CDR3 has 14 residues. Germline V gene sequence: CDR1 SGHKS, CDR2 YYEKEE (reference sequence). V shed 2 bases and J shed 9 bases, with 15 bases lying between them.

This chain links TRBV7-2 with TRBJ2-5; 7 nucleotides agree with TRBD1. The trim removed 1 base at V and 5 bases at J, leaving 7 bases unmatched. Germline V gene sequence: CDR1 SGHTA, CDR2 FQGNSA. This CDR3 has 15 residues. The CDR3 DNA sequence: TGTGCCAGCAGCTTAGGAGGGGGCGGTTGGGAGACCCAGTACTTC. Amino acid sequence: CASSLGGGGWETQYF. Variable domain in full (rest from reference TRBV7-2 and TRBJ2-5): GAGVSQSPSNKVTEKGKDVELRCDPISGHTALYWYRQSLGQGLEFLIYFQGNSAPDKSGLPSDRFSAERTGGSVSTLTIQRTQQEDSAVYLCASSLGGGGWETQYFGPGTRLLVL.

The chain links TRBV7-9 to TRBJ2-6; D is uncertain. Germline-derived CDR1 and CDR2 are SEHNR and FQNEAQ (reference sequence). This CDR3 has 15 residues. The V end lost 8 bases, the J end lost 2 bases, and 13 bases lay between the germline ends. CDR3 residues: CASRPYETGANVLTF. CDR3 nucleotide sequence: TGTGCCAGCCGCCCATACGAGACTGGGGCCAACGTCCTGACTTTC.

The V gene is TRBV5-8, the J gene TRBJ1-2; TRBD1 agrees at 8 bases. CDR3 size: 17 residues. From germline, CDR1 is SGHTS and CDR2 YDEGEE. V dropped 0 bases and J dropped 8; count of bases not matched to a gene: 15. The CDR3 here is CASSLGYRGKDLWGYTF. The CDR3, as DNA: TGTGCCAGCAGCTTGGGATACAGGGGGAAAGATCTCTGGGGCTACACCTTC.

This chain links TRBV9 with TRBJ2-1; 7 bases fit TRBD1. Germline V gives CDR1 SGDLS, CDR2 YYNGEE. CDR3 length equals 16 residues. With 4 bases clipped from V and 2 bases from J, the junction kept 9 bases outside the gene matches. DNA for the CDR3: TGTGCCAGCAGCTTAATAACCGGGACAGCCTACAATGAGCAGTTCTTC. It is translated as CASSLITGTAYNEQFF.

This chain uses TRBV5-1 with TRBJ1-5, with D tentatively TRBD1 (6 bases). Germline CDR1 and CDR2: SGHRS and YFSETQ. This CDR3 is built from 16 residues. Trimming removed 0 bases at V and 0 bases at J, with 10 bases between. This CDR3 reads CASSLGTANSNQPQHF. The CDR3 region has the DNA TGCGCCAGCAGCTTGGGGACAGCAAATAGCAATCAGCCCCAGCATTTT.

J is TRBJ2-5 and V is TRBV5-4, with D perhaps TRBD2 (5 bases). Trimming removed 4 bases from V and 5 bases from J, with 12 bases in between. This CDR3 region has 13 residues. Looked up from germline, CDR1 is SGHNT and CDR2 is YYREEE (reference sequence). In nucleotides, the CDR3 is TGTGCCAGCAGCCCCGCGGGCCGGGAGACCCAGTACTTC. Translated: CASSPAGRETQYF.

This chain links TRBV5-4 with TRBJ2-1; 14 positions agree with TRBD2. The CDR3 length is 16 residues. CDR1 SGHNT and CDR2 YYREEE come from the germline V gene (reference sequence). Losses at the gene ends were 0 bases for V and 4 bases for J; bases not matched to a gene: 0. CDR3 amino acids: CASSLGTSGGYNEQFF. CDR3 nucleotides: TGTGCCAGCAGCTTGGGGACTAGCGGGGGGTACAATGAGCAGTTCTTC.

The chain is built from TRBV2 and TRBJ2-5; 7 nucleotides line up with TRBD1. J lost 0 bases, V lost 7 bases, and 11 bases had no gene match. CDR1 and CDR2 (germline): SNHLY, FYNNEI. CDR3 length: 16 amino acids. The CDR3 DNA reads as TGTGCCAGCACCCTAGACAGGGTAGGATACCAAGAGACCCAGTACTTC. This encodes CASTLDRVGYQETQYF.

The genes are TRBV19 and TRBJ2-3, with 7 bases aligning to TRBD1. The germline V gene has CDR1 LNHDA and CDR2 SQIVND (reference sequence). The CDR3 runs to 14 residues. V was pared by 6 bases and J by 7 bases, with 10 bases of the junction left unmatched. CDR3 nucleotide sequence: TGTGCCAGTAGCCCCTACAGGGGTAATTATACGCAGTATTTT. It is translated as CASSPYRGNYTQYF.

This chain joins TRBV29-1 and TRBJ2-5, with 8 bases that match TRBD1. This CDR3 contains 13 residues. Losses at the gene ends were 7 bases for V and 7 bases for J; bases not matched to a gene: 11. Germline V lookup: CDR1 SQVTM, CDR2 ANQGSEA. Written as DNA, the CDR3 is TGCAGCGCCCGTGGACAGGGACTTGGGACCCAGTACTTC. It encodes CSARGQGLGTQYF.

This clone was found a few times. The CDR3 sequence is CASSLARDATQYF. CDR3 coding DNA: TGTGCCAGCAGTTTAGCGAGGGATGCTACGCAGTATTTT. The chain links TRBV12-3 or TRBV12-4 to TRBJ2-3; possible D gene TRBD2, 5 bases. This CDR3 is 13 amino acids long. Trimming left V 0 bases short and J 8 bases short, with 9 bases between.

The chain is built from TRBV15 and TRBJ1-5; the D is unclear. Germline-derived CDR1 and CDR2 are LNHNV and YYDKDF (reference sequence). V lost 0 bases and J 4 bases, leaving 7 bases between the germline ends. The CDR3 extends over 14 amino acids. CDR3 sequence (DNA): TGTGCCACCAGCAGAGACAGAATTAATCAGCCCCAGCATTTT. Its translation is CATSRDRINQPQHF. Supplemented by reference TRBV15 and TRBJ1-5, the full variable domain reads DAMVIQNPRYQVTQFGKPVTLSCSQTLNHNVMYWYQQKSSQAPKLLFHYYDKDFNNEADTPDNFQSRRPNTSFCFLDIRSPGLGDTAMYLCATSRDRINQPQHFGDGTRLSIL.

The chain combines TRBV4-1 with TRBJ1-2; TRBD1 matches 7 bases. Germline loops: CDR1 MGHRA, CDR2 YSYEKL. Losses at the gene ends were 6 bases for V and 6 bases for J; bases not matched to a gene: 7. This CDR3 comprises 13 residues. The CDR3 DNA is TGCGCCAGCAGTCTTCGACAGGGAGATGGCTACACCTTC. Residues: CASSLRQGDGYTF.

This chain connects TRBV18 to TRBJ2-1; the match to TRBD1 covers 7 bases. This CDR3 is built from 14 residues. Germline assignment: CDR1 KGHSH and CDR2 LQKENI. With 1 base clipped from V and 5 bases from J, the junction kept 2 bases outside the gene matches. CDR3 DNA sequence: TGTGCCAGCTCACCACTCGGGACAGACAATGAGCAGTTCTTC. It encodes CASSPLGTDNEQFF.

This clone has a single count. The V and J genes are TRBV5-1 and TRBJ1-1, with no clear D. The CDR3 spans 14 residues. V was clipped by 0 bases and J by 1 base, with 7 bases between them. In germline, CDR1 is SGHRS, CDR2 YFSETQ. The CDR3 bases are TGCGCCAGCAGCTTGGGCGCAGGGAACACTGAAGCTTTCTTT. This gives the protein CASSLGAGNTEAFF.

The chain has TRBV19 and TRBJ2-7; D gene uncertain. Germline V lookup: CDR1 LNHDA, CDR2 SQIVND (reference sequence). Trimming left V 3 bases short and J 0 bases short, with 12 bases between. The CDR3 sequence is 15 residues long. CDR3: CASSISSVSSYEQYF. In DNA, the CDR3 is TGTGCCAGTAGTATTAGTTCCGTGAGCTCCTACGAGCAGTACTTC.

The chain couples TRBV4-3 to TRBJ2-5; D might be TRBD2 (5 bases). Trimming cost V 5 bases and J 1 base, with 14 bases left between them. This CDR3 has 15 residues. Germline V gene sequence: CDR1 LGHNA, CDR2 YSLEER. For the CDR3, the DNA is TGCGCCAGCAGCAGACAAAGGGAGTTCCAAGAGACCCAGTACTTC. Encoded protein: CASSRQREFQETQYF.

This chain uses TRBV27 with TRBJ2-5; the match to TRBD1 covers 11 bases. CDR1 is MNHEY and CDR2 is SMNVEV in the germline V gene (reference sequence). The CDR3 totals 15 residues. V was clipped by 2 bases and J by 5 bases; unmatched bases: 4. CDR3 protein: CASSLRDRGGETQYF. CDR3 in DNA: TGTGCCAGCAGTTTAAGGGACAGGGGGGGGGAGACCCAGTACTTC.

V usage is TRBV12-3 or TRBV12-4 and J usage is TRBJ1-6; no firm D call. V lost 3 bases, J lost 9 bases, and 9 bases lay in between. This CDR3 is 13 amino acids long. The CDR3 nucleotides are TGTGCCAGCAGTTTGTTTCCGGGTTCACCCCTCCACTTT. Its translation is CASSLFPGSPLHF.

The genes are TRBV6-5 and TRBJ2-1; no clear D. Between the trimmed V and J ends, which lost 2 bases and 0 bases, there was a span of 11 bases. CDR3 length equals 16 residues. CDR1 is MNHEY, CDR2 SVGAGI, per germline. CDR3 amino acids: CASSYDSSGSYNEQFF. The CDR3 nucleotides read TGTGCCAGCAGTTACGACTCCTCCGGCTCCTACAATGAGCAGTTCTTC.

A remark on this clone: Other DNA sequences in this sample translate to the same CDR3. This chain joins TRBV18 and TRBJ1-5; D ambiguous. Germline V gene data show CDR1 as KGHSH and CDR2 as LQKENI. The CDR3 consists of 13 residues. V dropped 2 bases and J dropped 5 bases, with 7 bases sitting between them. CDR3 nucleotides: TGTGCCAGCTCACCAGGTGAGGATCAGCCCCAGCATTTT. The encoded protein is CASSPGEDQPQHF.